This T cell receptor beta chain was captured by sequencing in a study of shared clonotypes between healthy human individuals. In the case of this clone: What it recognizes is unknown. An end of the junction differs from the germline gene, which may be a read error.

Using immunoSEQ multiplex PCR, the repertoire was profiled, and TCRdb retains in-frame clones only, with some absent. The profile shows about 1 million clones, 65% to 80% of them singletons. Germline-derived CDR1 and CDR2 are SNHLY and FYNNEI. The CDR3 runs 12 residues. Study outcomes and limitations: The donor pool, a small one, limited the genetic and exposure-history diversity represented. Generally, estimated richness proved larger in naive subsets than it did in memory subsets.

The TCR comes from a man younger than 35 in good health. Sequenced sample: memory CD4+ T cells sorted from blood. Subset described: CD45RA-negative fraction. V is TRBV2 and J is TRBJ1-2; D unresolved. Written as DNA, the CDR3 is TGTGCCAGCAGTGAACCGCCGGCGCAGGCGGTATTC. This translates into CASSEPPAQAVF.